The 15 T cell receptor beta chains below come from one sample, sequenced in a study of blood T cell repertoires in COVID-19. Sequenced by immunoSEQ multiplex PCR; TCRdb stores in-frame clones only, minus some. The table lists 310,000 or so clones, around 89% of them singletons. Sequencing was done on a sample of peripheral blood. The receptors shown here come from a man between 18 and 35 years old who had recovered from COVID-19.

The gene calls are TRBV21-1 and TRBJ2-2; the DNA was not compared with TRBD2, the D call given in the table. TRBV21-1 is a pseudogene. The CDR3 covers 15 residues. The CDR3 protein is CASSKMTANTGELFF. The DNA for the CDR3 is TGTGCCAGCAGCAAAATGACTGCGAACACCGGGGAGCTGTTTTTT.

The rearrangement joins TRBV19 to TRBJ1-2; TRBD1 agrees at 7 bases. J was trimmed by 4 bases and V by 3 bases; bases with no gene match: 14. The CDR3 spans 17 residues. The germline V gene encodes CDR1 LNHDA and CDR2 SQIVND (reference sequence). In nucleotides, the CDR3 is TGTGCCAGTAGTATCGGGACAGAGGGGTTGTGGAGCTATGGCTACACCTTC. Amino acid sequence: CASSIGTEGLWSYGYTF.

V and J are TRBV18 and TRBJ2-3, with TRBD2 matching 9 bases. Looked up from germline, CDR1 is KGHSH and CDR2 is LQKENI. The CDR3 covers 15 residues. Losses at the gene ends were 6 bases for V and 1 base for J; bases not matched to a gene: 5. In DNA form, the CDR3 reads TGTGCCAGCTCCGTTGCTAGCGGGGGCACAGATACGCAGTATTTT. It specifies CASSVASGGTDTQYF.

This clone was counted a single time. A read error is possible here, since a much larger clone lies one base away. The V and J genes are TRBV29-1 and TRBJ2-3; D perhaps matches TRBD2 (6 bases). CDR3 length equals 13 residues. Trimming removed 6 bases at V and 7 bases at J, with 17 bases between. Germline V gene data show CDR1 as SQVTM and CDR2 as ANQGSEA. In nucleotides, the CDR3 is TGCAGCGTGCAAGCTGGGACTCTAAATACGCAGTATTTT. Translation gives CSVQAGTLNTQYF.

The rearrangement links TRBV18 to TRBJ1-3; D unclear. The V gene's germline CDR1 is KGHSH and CDR2 LQKENI. The CDR3 sequence is 16 residues long. Trimming removed 3 bases from V and 0 bases from J, with 12 bases in between. The CDR3 protein is CASSPAQADSGNTIYF. CDR3 DNA sequence: TGTGCCAGCTCACCTGCGCAGGCAGACTCTGGAAACACCATATATTTT.

This sequence joins TRBV11-2 and TRBJ2-1; TRBD2 agrees at 9 bases. From germline, CDR1 is SGHAT and CDR2 FQNNGV. The CDR3 sequence is 17 residues long. The junction had 13 bases not matched to a gene; V was cut back by 0 bases and J by 10 bases. The CDR3 DNA is TGTGCCAGCAGCTTAGATCGGACTAGCGTTTCCGCGGTGGAGCAGTTCTTC. Encoded protein: CASSLDRTSVSAVEQFF.

The J gene is TRBJ2-2, the V gene TRBV4-2, with TRBD2 as a possible D gene (6 bases). Trimming stripped 0 bases from V and 2 bases from J, with 13 bases between. There are 17 residues in the CDR3. Per germline, CDR1 LGHNA and CDR2 YNFKEQ. The CDR3 DNA reads TGTGCCAGCAGCCAAGAGCTGTGGGGGGTTAACACCGGGGAGCTGTTTTTT. As protein: CASSQELWGVNTGELFF.

This clone was picked up a small number of times. The rearrangement uses TRBV27 and TRBJ2-7; a weak D match, TRBD2 (5 bases). The V gene's germline CDR1 is MNHEY and CDR2 SMNVEV (reference sequence). The V gene lost 2 bases and the J gene lost 0 bases, with 11 bases spanning the gap. The CDR3 contains 15 residues. The chain's CDR3 is CASSLRAESSYEQYF. Here the CDR3 DNA reads TGTGCCAGCAGTTTACGAGCGGAGAGCTCCTACGAGCAGTACTTC.

This chain joins TRBV7-9 and TRBJ1-4; D is ambiguous. V was trimmed by 1 base and J by 6 bases, leaving 9 bases between them. Germline CDR1 is SEHNR and CDR2 is FQNEAQ (reference sequence). This CDR3 region has 14 residues. The CDR3 nucleotides are TGTGCCAGCAGCTTAGGGGCCCAAGATGAAAAACTGTTTTTT. Residues: CASSLGAQDEKLFF.

The chain carries TRBV5-1 and TRBJ2-1, with D maybe TRBD2 (5 bases). The V gene lost 5 bases and the J gene lost 3 bases, with 6 bases spanning the gap. The germline gives CDR1 SGHRS, CDR2 YFSETQ. This CDR3 has 12 amino acids. Written as DNA, the CDR3 is TGCGCCAGCAGGGGAGACTACAATGAGCAGTTCTTC. It codes for CASRGDYNEQFF.

This clone was seen a single time. The CDR3 bases are TGTGCCAGCAGCTTAGAGTGGGGGCTGAACACTGAAGCTTTCTTT. Translating it yields CASSLEWGLNTEAFF. The chain combines TRBV11-2 with TRBJ1-1; a weak D match, TRBD1 (6 bases). The CDR3 contains 15 residues. Trimming took off 0 bases at V and 0 bases at J, with 8 bases between the two ends. The germline V gene has CDR1 SGHAT and CDR2 FQNNGV.

The chain couples TRBV10-3 to TRBJ1-4, with D possibly being TRBD1 (6 bases). The length of the CDR3 is 14 residues. Trimming took 10 bases from V and 6 from J, leaving 18 bases between them. Germline V gene data show CDR1 as ENHRY and CDR2 as SYGVKD. This CDR3 reads CATTPGTPDEKLFF. The CDR3 DNA is TGTGCCACTACACCCGGGACACCTGATGAAAAACTGTTTTTT.

This clone appeared once. The chain carries TRBV4-1 and TRBJ2-5, with TRBD2 as a possible D gene (6 bases). The V gene lost 1 base and the J gene lost 3 bases, with 15 bases spanning the gap. The CDR3 loop spans 16 amino acids. Germline loops: CDR1 MGHRA, CDR2 YSYEKL. CDR3: CASSQVPSRLEETQYF. CDR3 DNA: TGCGCCAGCAGCCAAGTTCCTTCTAGACTAGAAGAGACCCAGTACTTC.

The gene calls are TRBV10-3 and TRBJ2-7, with 12 bases matching TRBD1. In germline, CDR1 is ENHRY, CDR2 SYGVKD. This CDR3 spans 20 amino acids. V lost 4 bases, J lost 2 bases, and 18 bases stayed unmatched. For the CDR3, the DNA is TGTGCCATCAGTGGTTCCCCGGGACAGGGGGCTTCAACCATGACCTACGAGCAGTACTTC. This codes for CAISGSPGQGASTMTYEQYF.

V is TRBV3-1 (or the pseudogene TRBV3-2) and J is TRBJ2-5; D might be TRBD1 (8 bases). V was clipped by 3 bases and J by 5 bases, with 19 bases between them. Looked up from germline, CDR1 is LGHDT and CDR2 is YNNKEL (reference sequence). The CDR3 loop spans 16 amino acids. The CDR3 coding sequence is TGTGCCAGCAGCCAGGGACAGGCGGGAGCCAGTGAGACCCAGTACTTC. As protein: CASSQGQAGASETQYF.